This is a list of T cell receptor beta chains from one sample in a study of cytomegalovirus exposure and HLA in healthy donors. TCRdb's table, derived via immunoSEQ multiplex PCR, lists solely in-frame clones and lacks some. The repertoire has 40,000 to 55,000 clones, less than 85% of them found once; the top ten carry 7.5% to 8.5%. Input material: PBMCs. Receptor source: a man aged 25 to 45 in good health and CMV-seropositive. CDR3s include the opening cysteine and the closing phenylalanine or tryptophan. Each record gives: clone size, CDR3 length, J gene, D gene, V gene, CDR3 DNA, CDR3 protein. D genes are given only for firm matches. Clone size appears in some rows only: once, few, many, or a class for an expanded clone.

few	9	TRBJ1-1	NA	TRBV2	TGTGCCAGCAGTGTGGGGACATTCTTT	CASSVGTFF
NA	15	TRBJ2-7	TRBD1	TRBV7-6	TGTGCCAGCAGCTTGGGGGGCGGACAGGGATACGAGCAGTACTTC	CASSLGGGQGYEQYF
NA	13	TRBJ2-7	TRBD1	TRBV7-7	TGTGCCAGCAGCGTGGACAGGTCCTACGAGCAGTACTTC	CASSVDRSYEQYF
NA	14	TRBJ1-6	TRBD1	TRBV7-8	TGTGCCAGCAGCTTAGACCGACAGGGCTTTACCCTCCACTTT	CASSLDRQGFTLHF
NA	14	TRBJ1-2	NA	TRBV7-8	TGTGCCAGCAGCACCCGACTAGCTAACTATGGCTACACCTTC	CASSTRLANYGYTF
NA	15	TRBJ2-3	NA	TRBV11-3	TGTGCCAGCAGCGCCCGGGGGGCCCGCACAGATACGCAGTATTTT	CASSARGARTDTQYF
NA	15	TRBJ1-5	TRBD1	TRBV7-8	TGTGCCAGCAGCTTCGGGACAGGGGGGAATCAGCCCCAGCATTTT	CASSFGTGGNQPQHF
NA	21	TRBJ1-2	NA	TRBV27	TGTGCCAGCAGTTTATTCCCTCACGCCCCAGACAGGCCTGGGGGACATTATGGCTACACCTTC	CASSLFPHAPDRPGGHYGYTF
NA	14	TRBJ2-3	TRBD2	TRBV5-1	TGCGCCAGCAGCCGGGGGGGCTCGACAGATACGCAGTATTTT	CASSRGGSTDTQYF
NA	17	TRBJ1-4	NA	TRBV5-1	TGCGCCAGCAGCTCCGTCCAGGCTGCCTTTACTAATGAAAAACTGTTTTTT	CASSSVQAAFTNEKLFF
once	12	TRBJ2-1	TRBD2	TRBV5-4	TGTGCCAGCAGGACGGGGGGGGCGCTAGGGTTCTTC	CASRTGGALGFF
NA	11	TRBJ1-3	NA	TRBV5-8	TGTGCCACCTCTCTTGGAAACACCATATATTTT	CATSLGNTIYF
NA	12	TRBJ1-1	NA	TRBV18	TGTGCCAGCTCGGGGGGAGGGACTGAAGCTTTCTTT	CASSGGGTEAFF
NA	13	TRBJ1-1	TRBD1	TRBV29-1	TGCAGCGGAGGGGACAGGGGGAACACTGAAGCTTTCTTT	CSGGDRGNTEAFF
NA	16	TRBJ1-1	TRBD1	TRBV7-8	TGTGCCAGCAGCTTAGTGGGACAGGGCTTGGACACTGAAGCTTTCTTT	CASSLVGQGLDTEAFF
NA	14	TRBJ1-2	TRBD1	TRBV4-1	TGCGCCAGCAGCCGACAGGGGGCGAGCTATGGCTACACCTTC	CASSRQGASYGYTF
few	16	TRBJ2-1	NA	TRBV5-6	TGTGCCAGCAGCTTGGTAAGACGAGGGTCGTACAATGAGCAGTTCTTC	CASSLVRRGSYNEQFF
NA	13	TRBJ2-3	NA	TRBV18	TGTGCCAGCTCACCAGCGGTGTCAGATACGCAGTATTTT	CASSPAVSDTQYF
NA	17	TRBJ2-5	TRBD2	TRBV9	TGTGCCAGCAGCGTAGAGGTAGCGGGGGGGCCCGGGGAGACCCAGTACTTC	CASSVEVAGGPGETQYF
few	13	TRBJ1-1	NA	TRBV7-2	TGTGCCAGCAGCTTATTTTTAGTCGCTGAAGCTTTCTTT	CASSLFLVAEAFF
NA	15	TRBJ2-5	NA	TRBV5-5	TGTGCCAGCAGCTTCGCAGGGAGGTACCAAGAGACCCAGTACTTC	CASSFAGRYQETQYF
NA	15	TRBJ1-1	NA	TRBV5-6	TGTGCCAGCAGCTTGGCACTAGCCTTGAACACTGAAGCTTTCTTT	CASSLALALNTEAFF
few	12	TRBJ2-1	NA	TRBV7-6	TGTGCCAGCAGCTGGCGGGACAATGAGCAGTTCTTC	CASSWRDNEQFF
NA	14	TRBJ2-2	NA	TRBV29-1	TGCAGCGTGGGGCGACAGGTGAACACCGGGGAGCTGTTTTTT	CSVGRQVNTGELFF
NA	16	TRBJ1-3	NA	TRBV7-2	TGTGCCAGCAGCTTAGCGCCGACAGTCTCTGGAAACACCATATATTTT	CASSLAPTVSGNTIYF
once	16	TRBJ1-1	TRBD1	TRBV5-4	TGTGCCAGCAGCTTGGCAAACAGGGGGGTGTACACTGAAGCTTTCTTT	CASSLANRGVYTEAFF
NA	13	TRBJ1-4	TRBD1	TRBV7-6	TGTGCCAGCAGCACCGACAGGGATGAAAAACTGTTTTTT	CASSTDRDEKLFF
NA	17	TRBJ1-5	NA	TRBV4-1	TGCGCCAGCAGCCAAGGGTTTGGCAGGGGCAGCAATCAGCCCCAGCATTTT	CASSQGFGRGSNQPQHF
NA	19	TRBJ2-3	TRBD2	TRBV7-9	TGTGCCAGCAGCTTAGTGCCATCGGGACTAGCGGGGGCCCTGAATACGCAGTATTTT	CASSLVPSGLAGALNTQYF
NA	14	TRBJ2-7	TRBD2	TRBV5-4	TGTGCCAGCAGCTTGACTAGCGGGGGAAACGAGCAGTACTTC	CASSLTSGGNEQYF
NA	16	TRBJ1-2	TRBD1	TRBV9	TGTGCCAGCAGCGTAGCTAGGGGACAGGGAATCTATGGCTACACCTTC	CASSVARGQGIYGYTF
NA	15	TRBJ2-1	NA	TRBV6-4	TGTGCCAGCAGTGACTTTGCGGGGTCCCACAGTGAGCAGTTCTTC	CASSDFAGSHSEQFF
NA	13	TRBJ1-1	NA	TRBV28	TGTGCCAGCAGTTTAGGTACCACTCGGGAAGCTTTCTTT	CASSLGTTREAFF
few	16	TRBJ2-7	TRBD1	TRBV11-1	TGTGCCAGCAGCTTAGAGTCTGGACAGGGGTACTACGAGCAGTACTTC	CASSLESGQGYYEQYF
once	11	TRBJ2-7	NA	TRBV9	TGTGCCAGCAGCCGGGGGTACGAGCAGTACTTC	CASSRGYEQYF
NA	16	TRBJ1-3	TRBD1	TRBV5-4	TGTGCCAGCAGCCGATCAGGGGGCCACTCTGGAAACACCATATATTTT	CASSRSGGHSGNTIYF
NA	16	TRBJ1-1	TRBD1	TRBV4-2	TGTGCCAGCAGCCAAGTCGGGACAGGGCTGAACACTGAAGCTTTCTTT	CASSQVGTGLNTEAFF
NA	16	TRBJ2-2	NA	TRBV4-1	TGCGCCAGCAGCCCCCCCGGACAGTCCAACACCGGGGAGCTGTTTTTT	CASSPPGQSNTGELFF
NA	16	TRBJ1-3	NA	TRBV9	TGTGCCAGCAGCGTAGACACAGGTTGGGGTGGAAACACCATATATTTT	CASSVDTGWGGNTIYF
few	16	TRBJ2-6	NA	TRBV6-1	TGTGCCAGCAGTGCTAGGACAGCCTCTGGGGCCAACGTCCTGACTTTC	CASSARTASGANVLTF
NA	14	TRBJ1-1	NA	TRBV29-1	TGCAGTATAAGGGGGGGTGCCTTAAACACTGAAGCTTTCTTT	CSIRGGALNTEAFF
few	15	TRBJ1-6	NA	TRBV6-9	TGTGCCAGCAGCTTCTCAGGGGTGGGTAATTCACCCCTCCACTTT	CASSFSGVGNSPLHF
NA	16	TRBJ2-7	TRBD1	TRBV4-1	TGCGCCAGCAGCACAGTAACCCCGGGACAGAACTACGAGCAGTACTTC	CASSTVTPGQNYEQYF
NA	14	TRBJ2-3	NA	TRBV30	TGTGCCTGTACGCAGGGGCAAAGCACAGATACGCAGTATTTT	CACTQGQSTDTQYF
NA	13	TRBJ1-1	NA	TRBV16	TGTGCCAGCAGAAGTGAGAGGGCAGGTGAAGCTTTCTTT	CASRSERAGEAFF
NA	15	TRBJ1-5	TRBD1	TRBV5-1	TGCGCCAGCAGCCCCGGGACAGGGAGGAATCAGCCCCAGCATTTT	CASSPGTGRNQPQHF
NA	17	TRBJ2-1	TRBD2	TRBV5-6	TGTGCCAGCAGCTCAATCCCGGGACTAGCGGTCGTCAATGAGCAGTTCTTC	CASSSIPGLAVVNEQFF
NA	15	TRBJ1-2	TRBD1	TRBV9	TGTGCCAGCAGCGTATTCGATCAGGGGGACTATGGCTACACCTTC	CASSVFDQGDYGYTF